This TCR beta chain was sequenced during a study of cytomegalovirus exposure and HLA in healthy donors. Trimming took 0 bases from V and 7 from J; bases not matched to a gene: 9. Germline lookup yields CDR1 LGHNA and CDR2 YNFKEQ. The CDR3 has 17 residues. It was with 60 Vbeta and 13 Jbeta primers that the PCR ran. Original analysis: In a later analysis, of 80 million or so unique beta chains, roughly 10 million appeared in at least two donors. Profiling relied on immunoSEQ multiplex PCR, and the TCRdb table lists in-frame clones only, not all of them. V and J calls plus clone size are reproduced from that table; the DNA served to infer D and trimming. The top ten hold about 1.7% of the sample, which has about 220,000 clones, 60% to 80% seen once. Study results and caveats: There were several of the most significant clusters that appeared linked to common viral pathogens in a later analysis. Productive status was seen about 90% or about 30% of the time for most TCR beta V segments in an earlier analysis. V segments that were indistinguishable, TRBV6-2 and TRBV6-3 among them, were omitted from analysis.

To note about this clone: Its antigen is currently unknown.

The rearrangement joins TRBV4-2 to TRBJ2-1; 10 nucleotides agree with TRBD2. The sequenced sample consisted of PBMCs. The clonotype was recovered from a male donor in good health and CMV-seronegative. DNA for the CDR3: TGTGCCAGCAGCCAAGATGGGGCTCTAGCGGGGGCTAATGAGCAGTTCTTC. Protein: CASSQDGALAGANEQFF.